Following are 16 T cell receptor beta chains from one sample sequenced in a study of molecular identifiers for immune sequencing clone quantification. One entry per CDR3 protein results from TCRdb running MiXCR on the PCR reads. The sample contains over 300,000 distinct CDR3 sequences, over 20% of which appear only once. Material: naive CD8+ T cells from blood, with Jurkat cell RNA spiked in. Subset meaning: FACS-sorted CD8+CD4-CCR7+CD45RA+ naive T cells. All receptors come from a human donor in good health. Some libraries in this study had Jurkat cell RNA spiked in.

This clonotype was seen ten or more times. V gene TRBV4-1 combines with J gene TRBJ1-2; tentative D call: TRBD1 (5 bases). Germline CDR1 MGHRA, CDR2 YSYEKL. The CDR3 has 15 residues. V lost 0 bases, J lost 2 bases, and 10 bases lay in between. The CDR3 region is CASSQEPGRNYGYTF. The CDR3 region has the DNA TGCGCCAGCAGCCAAGAGCCGGGACGGAACTATGGCTACACCTTC.

V gene TRBV9 combines with J gene TRBJ2-7; unclear D gene. Trimming removed 4 bases from V and 10 bases from J, with 12 bases in between. The CDR3 is 11 amino acids. Germline CDR1 and CDR2: SGDLS and YYNGEE. CDR3 sequence: CASSPILDQYF. CDR3 nucleotide sequence: TGTGCCAGCAGCCCCATCTTAGACCAGTACTTC.

In the case of this clonotype: The junction departs from germline at one end; a sequencing error may be responsible. The chain couples TRBV7-9 to TRBJ2-7; D perhaps matches TRBD2 (6 bases). The germline CDR1 and CDR2 sequences are SEHNR and FQNEAQ (reference sequence). The CDR3 runs 13 residues. CDR3 bases: TGTGCCAGCAGCTCAGCGGGTAGCGCCGAGCAGAACTTC. The encoded protein is CASSSAGSAEQNF. Supplemented by reference TRBV7-9 and TRBJ2-7, the full variable domain reads DTGVSQNPRHKITKRGQNVTFRCDPISEHNRLYWYRQTLGQGPEFLTYFQNEAQLEKSRLLSDRFSAERPKGSFSTLEIQRTEQGDSAMYLCASSSAGSAEQNFGPGTRLTVT.

This clonotype was seen ten or more times. The genes are TRBV30 and TRBJ1-1; D unresolved. Deletions cut 2 bases from V and 5 bases from J, with 9 bases between. This CDR3 spans 12 amino acids. The V gene's germline CDR1 is GTSNPN and CDR2 SVGIG (reference sequence). CDR3 amino acids: CAWSPAWTEAFF. The CDR3 DNA reads as TGTGCCTGGAGTCCCGCATGGACTGAAGCTTTCTTT. Variable domain in full (rest from reference TRBV30 and TRBJ1-1): SQTIHQWPATLVQPVGSPLSLECTVEGTSNPNLYWYRQAAGRGLQLLFYSVGIGQISSEVPQNLSASRPQDRQFILSSKKLLLSDSGFYLCAWSPAWTEAFFGQGTRLTVV.

The chain joins TRBV6-5 to TRBJ2-7; D possibly matches TRBD1 or TRBD2 (5 bases each). From germline, CDR1 is MNHEY and CDR2 SVGAGI. The CDR3 covers 15 residues. The ends were cut back, 7 bases at V and 1 base at J, with 17 bases in the middle. In nucleotides, the CDR3 is TGTGCCAGCACCCCGACAGCTGGGGGTTCCTACGAGCAGTACTTC. It is translated as CASTPTAGGSYEQYF.

The chain links TRBV5-4 to TRBJ2-5; 12 nucleotides align to TRBD1. The germline gives CDR1 SGHNT, CDR2 YYREEE (reference sequence). The CDR3 covers 18 residues. Trimming removed 0 bases from V and 4 bases from J; junction bases left unmatched: 10. DNA of the CDR3: TGTGCCAGCAGCTTGGCCCTTGGGGGACAGGGGGCGATAGAGACCCAGTACTTC. Translated, it gives CASSLALGGQGAIETQYF. Full variable domain (missing parts from reference TRBV5-4 and TRBJ2-5): ETGVTQSPTHLIKTRGQQVTLRCSSQSGHNTVSWYQQALGQGPQFIFQYYREEENGRGNFPPRFSGLQFPNYSSELNVNALELDDSALYLCASSLALGGQGAIETQYFGPGTRLLVL.

The CDR3 loop is CASSVGDRSYEQYF. The CDR3 DNA reads TGTGCCAGCAGCGTAGGGGACAGGTCCTACGAGCAGTACTTC. V and J are TRBV9 and TRBJ2-7, with 8 bases matching TRBD1. The CDR3 loop spans 14 amino acids. V dropped 0 bases and J dropped 1; count of bases not matched to a gene: 0. Germline CDR1 is SGDLS and CDR2 is YYNGEE.

This clonotype was counted many times. V gene TRBV29-1 combines with J gene TRBJ2-4; D uncertain. The V gene's germline CDR1 is SQVTM and CDR2 ANQGSEA. The CDR3 is made up of 14 amino acids. The V end lost 4 bases, the J end lost 0 bases, and 10 bases lay between the germline ends. The chain's CDR3 is CSVAHPLAKNIQYF. CDR3 bases: TGCAGCGTTGCCCACCCTTTAGCCAAAAACATTCAGTACTTC. Based on the CDR3 plus reference TRBV29-1 and TRBJ2-4, the full variable domain is SAVISQKPSRDICQRGTSLTIQCQVDSQVTMMFWYRQQPGQSLTLIATANQGSEATYESGFVIDKFPISRPNLTFSTLTVSNMSPEDSSIYLCSVAHPLAKNIQYFGAGTRLSVL.

This clonotype was observed many times. The chain uses TRBV14 and TRBJ2-3, with 14 bases that match TRBD2. The germline gives CDR1 SGHDN, CDR2 FVKESK. The CDR3 is 19 amino acids. Germline trimming cut 6 bases from V and 0 bases from J; bases unmatched to any gene: 11. The DNA for the CDR3 is TGTGCCAGCAGGCCTTCCGGGACTAGCGGGGGACCAAGCACAGATACGCAGTATTTT. Translated, it gives CASRPSGTSGGPSTDTQYF. Combining the CDR3 with reference TRBV14 and TRBJ2-3 gives the whole variable domain EAGVTQFPSHSVIEKGQTVTLRCDPISGHDNLYWYRRVMGKEIKFLLHFVKESKQDESGMPNNRFLAERTGGTYSTLKVQPAELEDSGVYFCASRPSGTSGGPSTDTQYFGPGTRLTVL.

Comments on this clonotype: One base away lies a much larger clone, so this may be a sequencing read error. This rearrangement joins TRBV5-6 to TRBJ2-7; 9 bases match TRBD1. Per the germline V gene, CDR1 is SGHDT and CDR2 is YYEEEE. This CDR3 contains 14 residues. The CDR3 here is CACSPGTGFYEQYF. In DNA, the CDR3 is TGTGCCTGCAGCCCCGGGACAGGGTTCTACGAGCAGTACTTC.

Turning to this clonotype: This may be a read error, as it is one base from a much larger clone. In DNA, the CDR3 is TGTGCCACCAGCAGAGATTTGTGGTCGGGTCAGCCCCAGCATTTT. Residues: CATSRDLWSGQPQHF. The chain carries TRBV15 and TRBJ1-5; D remains ambiguous. Trimming removed 0 bases at V and 6 bases at J, with 12 bases between. CDR1 is LNHNV, CDR2 YYDKDF, per germline (reference sequence). The CDR3 spans 15 residues.

This clonotype was seen repeatedly, ten times or more. CDR3 in amino acids: CASSKRDSYYEQYF. DNA for the CDR3: TGTGCCAGCAGTAAACGGGACAGCTACTACGAGCAGTACTTC. The genes are TRBV6-5 and TRBJ2-7; 7 bases are shared with TRBD1. Germline CDR1 MNHEY, CDR2 SVGAGI. Losses at the gene ends were 5 bases for V and 3 bases for J; bases not matched to a gene: 7. The CDR3 totals 14 residues.

The rearrangement joins TRBV6-6 to TRBJ2-3, with D possibly called TRBD1 or TRBD2 (5 bases each). CDR3 length: 13 amino acids. The V end lost 9 bases, the J end lost 2 bases, and 12 bases lay between the germline ends. Per the germline V gene, CDR1 is MNHNY and CDR2 is SVGAGI (reference sequence). This CDR3 is CARGETPTDTQYF. CDR3 DNA: TGTGCCAGAGGGGAGACCCCCACAGATACGCAGTATTTT.

Comments on this clonotype: This could be a read error, since a much larger clone is one nucleotide away. The V call is TRBV4-1, the J call TRBJ2-5; D uncertain. CDR1 and CDR2 (germline): MGHRA, YSYEKL. This CDR3 comprises 15 residues. The CDR3 reads CASSQEGPAEEPQYF. In DNA form, the CDR3 reads TGCGCCAGCAGCCAAGAAGGGCCTGCGGAAGAGCCCCAGTACTTC.

CDR3 residues: CASSSEGEETQYF. The CDR3 nucleotides read TGTGCCAGCAGCTCGGAGGGCGAAGAGACCCAGTACTTC. The chain employs TRBV7-6 and TRBJ2-5; tentatively, D is TRBD2 (6 bases). The CDR3 covers 13 residues. Trimming removed 4 bases at V and 3 bases at J, with 9 bases between. CDR1 is SGHVS, CDR2 FNYEAQ, per germline.

The J gene is TRBJ2-7, the V gene TRBV6-6, with 9 bases identical to TRBD1. CDR1 is MNHNY, CDR2 SVGAGI, per germline (reference sequence). The CDR3 runs to 15 residues. After removal of 1 base from V and 3 bases from J, the junction contained 4 bases not matched to a gene. Written as DNA, the CDR3 is TGTGCCAGCAGTTACTGGGACAGGGTTTACTACGAGCAGTACTTC. As protein: CASSYWDRVYYEQYF.